The next 27 T cell receptor beta chains were all read from a single sample in a study of T cells expressing NK-cell markers. TCRdb reanalyzed the 5' RACE reads, giving one entry per CDR3 protein sequence and no DNA. The data include under 600,000 distinct CDR3 sequences; the top ten clones carry over 1.3%. The specimen was blood T cells: a sorted CD56 or NKG2C T cell subset, CD4+ or CD8+ T cells, or bulk PBMC T cells (not recorded which). The receptors come from a woman between 50 and 59 years old in good health.

CDR3 protein: CSAKAEPHYEQYF. This sequence joins TRBV20-1 and TRBJ2-7; TCRdb's D call of TRBD2 is untestable without DNA. The CDR3 is made up of 13 amino acids. The germline V gene has CDR1 DFQATT and CDR2 SNEGSKA (reference sequence).

The chain couples TRBV7-9 to TRBJ1-1; TCRdb proposes TRBD1, but this gene call is untestable without DNA. The CDR3 extends over 13 amino acids. Germline CDR1 is SEHNR and CDR2 is FQNEAQ (reference sequence). The CDR3 reads CASSARLAYEAFF.

CDR3 region: CASSPSGRAAGGLFF. This chain links TRBV3-1 with TRBJ2-2; the D gene TCRdb calls, TRBD2, cannot be checked with no DNA. The germline V gene has CDR1 LGHDT and CDR2 YNNKEL (reference sequence). The CDR3 covers 15 residues.

This chain joins TRBV5-5 and TRBJ2-4; TCRdb lists TRBD1, though no DNA is available to test this call. This CDR3 is 15 amino acids long. Looked up from germline, CDR1 is SGHKS and CDR2 is YYEKEE (reference sequence). The CDR3 here is CASSLVQGAGGIQYF.

V and J are TRBV5-8 and TRBJ1-1. CDR3 length: 15 amino acids. Germline CDR1 reads SGHTS; CDR2 reads YDEGEE. CDR3 sequence reads: CASSLFQSMNTEAFF. Full variable domain (outside the CDR3, taken from reference TRBV5-8 and TRBJ1-1): EAGVTQSPTHLIKTRGQQATLRCSPISGHTSVYWYQQALGLGLQFLLWYDEGEERNRGNFPPRFSGRQFPNYSSELNVNALELEDSALYLCASSLFQSMNTEAFFGQGTRLTVV.

J is TRBJ2-5 and V is TRBV21-1; the D call from TCRdb, TRBD2, cannot be confirmed without DNA. TRBV21-1 is a known pseudogene. The CDR3 totals 14 residues. Here the CDR3 reads CASIQSLIVKTQYF.

The chain's CDR3 is CASRFWGYGNTIYF. The rearrangement links TRBV2 to TRBJ1-3. Germline CDR1 SNHLY, CDR2 FYNNEI. The CDR3 sequence is 14 residues long.

The chain combines TRBV4-1 with TRBJ2-2. The CDR3 sequence is 17 residues long. Per the germline V gene, CDR1 is MGHRA and CDR2 is YSYEKL. This CDR3 reads CASSQDPLAGNTGELFF.

The chain combines TRBV11-3 with TRBJ2-6; TCRdb gives TRBD1 as the D gene, but with no DNA this cannot be confirmed. Germline lookup yields CDR1 SGHNT and CDR2 YENEEA. This CDR3 region has 17 residues. The CDR3 sequence: CASSLKEGAAGANVLTF.

This chain's CDR3 is CSARPRGVSNQPQHF. V and J are TRBV20-1 and TRBJ1-5. Germline CDR1 reads DFQATT; CDR2 reads SNEGSKA (reference sequence). This CDR3 has 15 residues.

This chain joins TRBV23-1 and TRBJ2-4. TRBV23-1 is an ORF, and what it does is uncertain. The CDR3 runs 11 residues. This chain's CDR3 is CASSRYDIQYF.

The V gene is TRBV3-1, the J gene TRBJ2-3; the D call from TCRdb, TRBD1, cannot be confirmed without DNA. Per the germline V gene, CDR1 is LGHDT and CDR2 is YNNKEL (reference sequence). The CDR3 has 18 residues. CDR3 sequence: CASSDRGRRDAITDTQYF.

The chain is built from TRBV5-1 and TRBJ2-7; checking the TCRdb D call of TRBD2 is not possible without DNA. The CDR3 has 16 residues. Germline loops: CDR1 SGHRS, CDR2 YFSETQ. CDR3: CASSLGPTRANYEQYF. The whole variable domain, filled in from reference TRBV5-1 and TRBJ2-7, reads KAGVTQTPRYLIKTRGQQVTLSCSPISGHRSVSWYQQTPGQGLQFLFEYFSETQRNKGNFPGRFSGRQFSNSRSEMNVSTLELGDSALYLCASSLGPTRANYEQYFGPGTRLTVT.

The rearrangement uses TRBV24-1 and TRBJ1-2; TCRdb reports TRBD1, a call that lacks DNA to check it against. This CDR3 has 14 amino acids. The V gene's germline CDR1 is KGHDR and CDR2 SFDVKD. The CDR3 is CATQGGQGNYGYTF.

The chain recombines TRBV20-1 with TRBJ2-4; the D gene TCRdb calls, TRBD1, cannot be checked with no DNA. CDR3 length equals 15 residues. Germline values: CDR1 DFQATT, CDR2 SNEGSKA (reference sequence). CDR3 amino acids: CSARGNPPWGNIQYF.

This chain connects TRBV20-1 to TRBJ2-3; TCRdb calls TRBD1, which cannot be checked without DNA. Germline V gene lookup returns CDR1 DFQATT and CDR2 SNEGSKA (reference sequence). The CDR3 totals 16 residues. CDR3 loop: CSASDVRRGAEDTQYF.

The V gene is TRBV12-3 or TRBV12-4, the J gene TRBJ2-7; the D call of TRBD2 rests on TCRdb alone, since no DNA is present to check it. This CDR3 is built from 15 residues. CDR3 loop: CASSFGGSVPREQYF.

V and J are TRBV5-1 and TRBJ1-1; the D call of TRBD1 rests on TCRdb alone, since no DNA is present to check it. Germline CDR1 reads SGHRS; CDR2 reads YFSETQ. The length of the CDR3 is 14 residues. The chain's CDR3 is CASRSQGAGTEAFF.

The V call is TRBV29-1, the J call TRBJ2-5. Germline CDR1 reads SQVTM; CDR2 reads ANQGSEA. The CDR3 loop spans 11 amino acids. The CDR3 loop is CSSRVVETQYF.

This chain's CDR3 is CASSRLAIYNEQFF. The V call is TRBV3-1, the J call TRBJ2-1; the D gene TCRdb calls, TRBD2, cannot be checked with no DNA. The CDR3 extends over 14 amino acids. Germline CDR1 LGHDT, CDR2 YNNKEL (reference sequence).

This rearrangement joins TRBV20-1 to TRBJ2-7; TCRdb gives TRBD1 as the D gene, but with no DNA this cannot be confirmed. Germline V gives CDR1 DFQATT, CDR2 SNEGSKA (reference sequence). The CDR3 runs to 16 residues. The chain's CDR3 is CSASLRGDRGSYEQYF.

V is TRBV9 and J is TRBJ2-7. Per the germline V gene, CDR1 is SGDLS and CDR2 is YYNGEE. The CDR3 is 17 residues long. CDR3 amino acids: CASSVAPTSGTSYEQYF. Full variable domain (remainder filled in from reference TRBV9 and TRBJ2-7): DSGVTQTPKHLITATGQRVTLRCSPRSGDLSVYWYQQSLDQGLQFLIQYYNGEERAKGNILERFSAQQFPDLHSELNLSSLELGDSALYFCASSVAPTSGTSYEQYFGPGTRLTVT.

J is TRBJ2-5 and V is TRBV5-6; the TRBD1 assignment by TCRdb is unverifiable without DNA. Germline CDR1 and CDR2: SGHDT and YYEEEE. The length of the CDR3 is 17 residues. The CDR3 sequence is CASSPLAFEVLRETQYF.

V and J are TRBV19 and TRBJ2-2; there is no DNA to check the TCRdb D call of TRBD1. The CDR3 sequence is 18 residues long. The germline V gene encodes CDR1 LNHDA and CDR2 SQIVND (reference sequence). CDR3 protein: CASTPAAGWQGNSGELFF.

The CDR3: CASSGAGRPNNEQFF. J is TRBJ2-1 and V is TRBV25-1; TCRdb reports TRBD2, a call that lacks DNA to check it against. Looked up from germline, CDR1 is MGHDK and CDR2 is SYGVNS. There are 15 residues in the CDR3.

The rearrangement links TRBV29-1 to TRBJ1-1; TCRdb outputs TRBD1, but without DNA this stays unchecked. The length of the CDR3 is 14 residues. Germline assignment: CDR1 SQVTM and CDR2 ANQGSEA. CDR3 loop: CSVLQGRGTTEAFF.

This chain uses TRBV3-1 with TRBJ2-1; the D call of TRBD2 rests on TCRdb alone, since no DNA is present to check it. Germline CDR1 reads LGHDT; CDR2 reads YNNKEL (reference sequence). The CDR3 has 13 amino acids. The CDR3 spells CASSPGGYNEQFF.